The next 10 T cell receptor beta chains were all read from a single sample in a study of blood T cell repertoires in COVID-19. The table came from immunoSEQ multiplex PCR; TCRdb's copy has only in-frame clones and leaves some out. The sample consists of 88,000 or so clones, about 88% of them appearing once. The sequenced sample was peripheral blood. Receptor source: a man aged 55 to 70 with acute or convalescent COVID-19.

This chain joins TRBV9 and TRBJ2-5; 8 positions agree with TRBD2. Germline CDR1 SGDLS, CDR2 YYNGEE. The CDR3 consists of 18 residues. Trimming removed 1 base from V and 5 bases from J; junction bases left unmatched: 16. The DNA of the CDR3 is TGTGCCAGCAGCGTATCTCCGGGAGGGCCATCAATCAGCGAGACCCAGTACTTC. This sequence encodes CASSVSPGGPSISETQYF.

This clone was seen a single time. The chain's CDR3 is CASSSFGTGSTDTQYF. CDR3 DNA: TGTGCCAGCAGTTCCTTCGGGACAGGGAGCACAGATACGCAGTATTTT. The chain has TRBV28 and TRBJ2-3; 9 bases fit TRBD1. V was clipped by 4 bases and J by 0 bases; unmatched bases: 5. The CDR3 spans 16 residues. In germline, CDR1 is MDHEN, CDR2 SYDVKM.

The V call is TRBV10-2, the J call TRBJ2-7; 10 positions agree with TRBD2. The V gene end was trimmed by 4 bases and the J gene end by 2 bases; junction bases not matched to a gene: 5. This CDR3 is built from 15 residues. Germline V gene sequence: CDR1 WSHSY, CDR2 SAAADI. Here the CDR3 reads CASSVSGGVPYEQYF. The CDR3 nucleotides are TGCGCCAGCAGTGTCAGCGGGGGGGTTCCCTACGAGCAGTACTTC.

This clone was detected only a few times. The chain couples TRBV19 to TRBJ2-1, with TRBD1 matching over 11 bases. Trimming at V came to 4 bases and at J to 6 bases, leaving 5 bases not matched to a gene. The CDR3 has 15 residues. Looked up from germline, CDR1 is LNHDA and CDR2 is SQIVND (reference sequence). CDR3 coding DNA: TGTGCCAGTAGTAACCGGGACAGGGGGAGCAATGAGCAGTTCTTC. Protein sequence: CASSNRDRGSNEQFF. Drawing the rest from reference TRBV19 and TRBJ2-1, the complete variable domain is DGGITQSPKYLFRKEGQNVTLSCEQNLNHDAMYWYRQDPGQGLRLIYYSQIVNDFQKGDIAEGYSVSREKKESFPLTVTSAQKNPTAFYLCASSNRDRGSNEQFFGPGTRLTVL.

The CDR3 loop reads CASSSEQTANTEAFF. The CDR3 region has the DNA TGTGCCAGCTCATCGGAGCAGACGGCGAACACTGAAGCTTTCTTT. The chain uses TRBV18 and TRBJ1-1, with D hard to call. Looked up from germline, CDR1 is KGHSH and CDR2 is LQKENI. This CDR3 contains 15 residues. V lost 5 bases, J lost 1 base, and 14 bases lay in between. The full variable domain, completed using reference TRBV18 and TRBJ1-1, is NAGVMQNPRHLVRRRGQEARLRCSPMKGHSHVYWYRQLPEEGLKFMVYLQKENIIDESGMPKERFSAEFPKEGPSILRIQQVVRGDSAAYFCASSSEQTANTEAFFGQGTRLTVV.

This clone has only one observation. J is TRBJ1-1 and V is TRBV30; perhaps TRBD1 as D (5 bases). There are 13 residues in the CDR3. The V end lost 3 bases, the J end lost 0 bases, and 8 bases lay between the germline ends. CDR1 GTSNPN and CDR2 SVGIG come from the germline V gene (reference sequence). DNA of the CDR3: TGTGCCTGGAGATGGGGGGTGAACACTGAAGCTTTCTTT. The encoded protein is CAWRWGVNTEAFF. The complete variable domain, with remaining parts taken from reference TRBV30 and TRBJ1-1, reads SQTIHQWPATLVQPVGSPLSLECTVEGTSNPNLYWYRQAAGRGLQLLFYSVGIGQISSEVPQNLSASRPQDRQFILSSKKLLLSDSGFYLCAWRWGVNTEAFFGQGTRLTVV.

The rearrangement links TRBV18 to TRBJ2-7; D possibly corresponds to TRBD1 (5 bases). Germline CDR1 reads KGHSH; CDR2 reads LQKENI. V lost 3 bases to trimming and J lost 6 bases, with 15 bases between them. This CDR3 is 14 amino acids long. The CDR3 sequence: CASSPDRQGPEQYF. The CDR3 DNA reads TGTGCCAGCTCACCGGACCGGCAGGGCCCCGAGCAGTACTTC.

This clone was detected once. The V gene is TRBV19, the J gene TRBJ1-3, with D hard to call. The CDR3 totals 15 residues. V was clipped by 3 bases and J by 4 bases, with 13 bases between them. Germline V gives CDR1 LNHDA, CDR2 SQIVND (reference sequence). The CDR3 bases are TGTGCCAGTAGTATTGGCCTCAATCCCGGAAACACCATATATTTT. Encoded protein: CASSIGLNPGNTIYF.

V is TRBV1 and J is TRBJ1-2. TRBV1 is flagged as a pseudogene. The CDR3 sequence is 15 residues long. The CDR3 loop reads CTSSLDWEGHYGYTF. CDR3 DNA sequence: TGCACCAGCAGCCTCGACTGGGAGGGCCACTATGGCTACACCTTC.

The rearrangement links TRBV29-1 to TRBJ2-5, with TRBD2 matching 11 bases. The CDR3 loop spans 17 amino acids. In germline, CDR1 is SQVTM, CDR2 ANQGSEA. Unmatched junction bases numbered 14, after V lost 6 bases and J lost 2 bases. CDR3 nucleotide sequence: TGCAGCGTGAATTCCCCCCTCCTAGCGGGGGGACAAGAGACCCAGTACTTC. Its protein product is CSVNSPLLAGGQETQYF.